These T cell receptor beta chains were read from a single sample in a study of blood T cell repertoires in COVID-19. Using immunoSEQ multiplex PCR, the repertoire was profiled, and TCRdb retains in-frame clones only, with some absent. This table has 310,000 or so clones, about 85% appearing once. The sample consisted of peripheral blood. The receptors were gathered from a woman aged 50 to 65 who had recovered from COVID-19. CDR3s leave out the opening cysteine and the closing phenylalanine or tryptophan.

v_call: TRBV3-1/TRBV3-2
j_call: TRBJ1-2
cdr3_length: 13
cdr3_aa: ASSQRGRGYYGYT

v_call: TRBV7-2
j_call: TRBJ2-3
cdr3_length: 17
cdr3_aa: ASSYKRGPSGSSTDTQY

v_call: TRBV7-2
j_call: TRBJ2-5
cdr3_length: 13
cdr3_aa: ASSPWTSGMETQY

v_call: TRBV4-1
j_call: TRBJ1-3
cdr3_length: 11
cdr3_aa: ASSRREGNAIY

v_call: TRBV7-9
j_call: TRBJ2-5
cdr3_length: 14
cdr3_aa: ASSRDSIGGSETQY

v_call: TRBV5-1
j_call: TRBJ2-1
cdr3_length: 11
cdr3_aa: ASSLKSEATQF

v_call: TRBV6-2/TRBV6-3
j_call: TRBJ1-2
cdr3_length: 14
cdr3_aa: ASSSRTGSFNYGYT

v_call: TRBV18
j_call: TRBJ2-1
cdr3_length: 13
cdr3_aa: ASSPSLSSYNEQF

v_call: TRBV19
j_call: TRBJ1-1
cdr3_length: 12
cdr3_aa: ASTSTPGYREAF

v_call: TRBV4-3
j_call: TRBJ2-1
cdr3_length: 13
cdr3_aa: ASSQADRGVDEQF

v_call: TRBV7-3
j_call: TRBJ2-1
cdr3_length: 13
cdr3_aa: ASSLGGGYYNEQF

v_call: TRBV7-2
j_call: TRBJ2-1
cdr3_length: 14
cdr3_aa: ASSQSSRTSRLEQF

v_call: TRBV5-5
j_call: TRBJ1-2
cdr3_length: 11
cdr3_aa: ASSSGADYGYT

v_call: TRBV6-5
j_call: TRBJ1-1
cdr3_length: 13
cdr3_aa: ASSYLDGGRTEAF

v_call: TRBV18
j_call: TRBJ2-7
cdr3_length: 10
cdr3_aa: ASSPSRDEQY

v_call: TRBV28
j_call: TRBJ1-2
cdr3_length: 14
cdr3_aa: ASSLPHSGGRRGYT

v_call: TRBV12-3/TRBV12-4
j_call: TRBJ2-1
cdr3_length: 10
cdr3_aa: ASSRVGNEQF

v_call: TRBV7-9
j_call: TRBJ1-5
cdr3_length: 11
cdr3_aa: ASSYEGDQPQH

v_call: TRBV7-3
j_call: TRBJ1-4
cdr3_length: 13
cdr3_aa: ASSLTGATNEKLF

v_call: TRBV25-1
j_call: TRBJ1-2
cdr3_length: 12
cdr3_aa: ASSPVRVNYGYT

v_call: TRBV19
j_call: TRBJ1-1
cdr3_length: 10
cdr3_aa: ATRQGSTEAF

v_call: TRBV19
j_call: TRBJ1-4
cdr3_length: 13
cdr3_aa: ASSTTGTYNEKLF

v_call: TRBV19
j_call: TRBJ2-5
cdr3_length: 11
cdr3_aa: ASSPGVGETQY

v_call: TRBV9
j_call: TRBJ2-5
cdr3_length: 13
cdr3_aa: ASSTGGNPVETQY

v_call: TRBV24-1
j_call: TRBJ2-7
cdr3_length: 11
cdr3_aa: ATTWASSYEQY

v_call: TRBV5-1
j_call: TRBJ1-4
cdr3_length: 12
cdr3_aa: ASSLRDSGGKLF

v_call: TRBV7-3
j_call: TRBJ2-5
cdr3_length: 12
cdr3_aa: ASSLTGTRETQY

v_call: TRBV7-2
j_call: TRBJ2-7
cdr3_length: 13
cdr3_aa: ASSLDRTSSYEQY

v_call: TRBV9
j_call: TRBJ2-7
cdr3_length: 12
cdr3_aa: ASSPSQDYYEQY

v_call: TRBV10-3
j_call: TRBJ2-1
cdr3_length: 13
cdr3_aa: AISESGGSYNEQF

v_call: TRBV27
j_call: TRBJ1-5
cdr3_length: 13
cdr3_aa: ASSPGTLSNQPQH

v_call: TRBV5-1
j_call: TRBJ1-1
cdr3_length: 14
cdr3_aa: ASSPIVGQMNTEAF

v_call: TRBV4-1
j_call: TRBJ1-2
cdr3_length: 13
cdr3_aa: ASSPGQGRNYGYT

v_call: TRBV19
j_call: TRBJ2-7
cdr3_length: 13
cdr3_aa: ASSIPGQGTYEQY

v_call: TRBV5-4
j_call: TRBJ1-2
cdr3_length: 11
cdr3_aa: ASSWDRDYGYT

v_call: TRBV11-3
j_call: TRBJ1-2
cdr3_length: 13
cdr3_aa: ASSLDPGTYYGYT

v_call: TRBV6-1
j_call: TRBJ1-2
cdr3_length: 14
cdr3_aa: ASSELGRTGGYGYT

v_call: TRBV6-5
j_call: TRBJ1-6
cdr3_length: 11
cdr3_aa: ASGGQGESPLH

v_call: TRBV6-2/TRBV6-3
j_call: TRBJ2-4
cdr3_length: 15
cdr3_aa: ASSYTSGRSAKNIQY

v_call: TRBV18
j_call: TRBJ2-7
cdr3_length: 13
cdr3_aa: ASSPSSGSSYEQY

v_call: TRBV7-9
j_call: TRBJ1-4
cdr3_length: 14
cdr3_aa: ASSPPGGRVSEKLF

v_call: TRBV7-2
j_call: TRBJ1-2
cdr3_length: 10
cdr3_aa: ASSLDFWGHR

v_call: TRBV30
j_call: TRBJ1-3
cdr3_length: 13
cdr3_aa: AWGGGAVTGNTIY

v_call: TRBV14
j_call: TRBJ1-2
cdr3_length: 11
cdr3_aa: ASSQGQSYGYT

v_call: TRBV18
j_call: TRBJ1-5
cdr3_length: 13
cdr3_aa: ASSPAQGGNQPQH

v_call: TRBV19
j_call: TRBJ1-2
cdr3_length: 14
cdr3_aa: ASSIVGGAQLYGYT

v_call: TRBV6-2/TRBV6-3
j_call: TRBJ2-1
cdr3_length: 15
cdr3_aa: ASSYNSKRLAYNEQF

v_call: TRBV6-2/TRBV6-3
j_call: TRBJ1-3
cdr3_length: 14
cdr3_aa: ASSYGRTRSGNTIY

v_call: TRBV6-5
j_call: TRBJ2-1
cdr3_length: 13
cdr3_aa: ASKPGLALYNEQF

v_call: TRBV21-1
j_call: TRBJ1-5
cdr3_length: 11
cdr3_aa: ASRMGGDQPQH

v_call: TRBV11-2
j_call: TRBJ1-2
cdr3_length: 11
cdr3_aa: ASSLIQTYGYT